The rows below give T cell receptor beta chains drawn from one sample of a study of blood T cell repertoires in COVID-19. TCRdb's table, derived via immunoSEQ multiplex PCR, lists solely in-frame clones and lacks some. The data show more than 100,000 clones, roughly 89% seen once. Sequencing input: peripheral blood. These receptors all stem from a woman aged 60 to 75 with COVID-19, enrolled during active disease. Each CDR3 is given with its conserved first and last residue. The order of the fields is V gene, J gene, CDR3 protein.

TRBV27	TRBJ2-1	CASSLRTEHEQFF
TRBV6-5	TRBJ2-5	CASRRLTGGQETQYF
TRBV18	TRBJ2-1	CASSPIPTSGGYNEQFF
TRBV3-1/TRBV3-2	TRBJ2-7	CASSQTTGTGSYEQYF
TRBV6-5	TRBJ1-1	CASSYSTPRVNTEAFF
TRBV12-3/TRBV12-4	TRBJ2-7	CASSLVGGNEQYF
TRBV12-2	TRBJ2-4	CASRLAAGAKNIQYF
TRBV10-3	TRBJ2-7	CAISYDTYEQYF
TRBV7-9	TRBJ1-2	CASSLDKEVLPVYGYTF
TRBV7-9	TRBJ2-2	CASSRSSGSNTGELFF
TRBV4-3	TRBJ2-6	CASSQGRQGIGGANVLTF
TRBV10-3	TRBJ2-7	CAISEGIGTAYEQYF
TRBV4-2	TRBJ2-1	CASSQGVKGRNPREQFF
TRBV18	TRBJ1-1	CASSPRGTGANTEAFF
TRBV7-2	TRBJ2-7	CASSKPSLDEQYF
TRBV12-3/TRBV12-4	TRBJ2-7	CASSPGISRGQYF
TRBV4-1	TRBJ1-2	CASSRGQGTSNYGYTF